Listed here are 23 T cell receptor beta chains from one sample, sequenced in a study of patients and donors after allogeneic stem cell transplantation. TCRdb redid the calling of the RT-PCR reads with MiXCR, one entry per CDR3 protein. In the table there are 70,000 to 100,000 distinct CDR3 sequences, 5% of which are singletons. Sequencing was done on a sample of blood, either unsorted or a sorted T cell fraction (not recorded which). The receptors derive from a human donor who was either an allogeneic HSCT recipient or a stem cell or donor lymphocyte infusion donor (not recorded which). It is not recorded whose cells these are; they may come from a transplant donor.

This clonotype was counted ten times or more. The rearrangement uses TRBV20-1 and TRBJ1-1; D perhaps matches TRBD1 (5 bases). V lost 3 bases and J lost 3, with 26 bases in between. CDR1 DFQATT and CDR2 SNEGSKA come from the germline V gene (reference sequence). The CDR3 sequence is 18 residues long. The CDR3 DNA follows: TGCAGTGCTAGGAGAAAGGGATTGTGGGGGAATGGAGACACTGAAGCTTTCTTT. It encodes CSARRKGLWGNGDTEAFF.

This clonotype was counted ten times or more. The rearrangement joins TRBV20-1 to TRBJ2-7; D unresolved. The length of the CDR3 is 15 residues. V lost 5 bases and J 0 bases, leaving 17 bases between the germline ends. The germline V gene has CDR1 DFQATT and CDR2 SNEGSKA (reference sequence). The CDR3 protein is CSAHTLQQSSYEQYF. CDR3 bases: TGCAGTGCTCATACGCTACAGCAGAGCTCCTACGAGCAGTACTTC.

This clonotype appeared many times. CDR3 protein: CASRPGSGNTIYF. In DNA form, the CDR3 reads TGTGCCAGCCGCCCAGGCTCTGGAAACACCATATATTTT. This chain links TRBV6-1 with TRBJ1-3; D call uncertain. V dropped 8 bases and J dropped 0 bases, with 8 bases sitting between them. Germline assignment: CDR1 MNHNS and CDR2 SASEGT. The CDR3 loop spans 13 amino acids.

This clonotype was counted only a few times. The chain joins TRBV11-1 to TRBJ1-3; no firm D call. Germline values: CDR1 SGHAT, CDR2 FQDESV (reference sequence). V shed 8 bases and J shed 4 bases, with 12 bases lying between them. This CDR3 is 13 amino acids long. The CDR3 loop is CASARVLGNTIYF. For the CDR3, the DNA is TGTGCCAGCGCCCGGGTCCTGGGAAACACCATATATTTT.

This clonotype was picked up many times. The V and J genes are TRBV20-1 and TRBJ1-2; D call uncertain. The CDR3 has 15 residues. The germline gives CDR1 DFQATT, CDR2 SNEGSKA (reference sequence). V lost 2 bases and J lost 4, with 17 bases in between. This CDR3 is CSARLIGRTGYGYTF. CDR3 in DNA: TGCAGTGCTAGATTAATAGGCAGGACGGGCTATGGCTACACCTTC.

This clonotype was observed many times. The chain has TRBV19 and TRBJ2-2, with D possibly matching TRBD2 (5 bases). The germline V and J ends were trimmed by 9 bases and 5 bases, with 16 bases remaining between them. Germline V gene data show CDR1 as LNHDA and CDR2 as SQIVND (reference sequence). The CDR3 has 14 residues. This chain's CDR3 is CASQRGSRTGELFF. The CDR3 DNA reads TGTGCCAGCCAACGGGGATCTCGGACCGGGGAGCTGTTTTTT.

Ten or more counts support this clonotype. V and J are TRBV4-1 and TRBJ2-5; D uncertain. With 1 base removed from V and 3 bases from J, the gap between germline ends came to 6 bases. CDR3 length: 13 residues. Germline CDR1 and CDR2: MGHRA and YSYEKL. CDR3 coding DNA: TGCGCCAGCAGCCAAGCCGAAGAAGAGACCCAGTACTTC. Translated, it gives CASSQAEEETQYF.

The V and J genes are TRBV5-1 and TRBJ1-5, with D unclear. Between the trimmed V and J ends, which lost 4 bases and 5 bases, there was a span of 13 bases. CDR1 and CDR2 (germline): SGHRS, YFSETQ. The length of the CDR3 is 14 residues. The CDR3 loop reads CASSPFAGDQPQHF. CDR3 coding DNA: TGCGCCAGCAGCCCCTTTGCGGGCGATCAGCCCCAGCATTTT.

The rearrangement links TRBV7-2 to TRBJ2-1; TRBD1 aligns across 10 bases. The length of the CDR3 is 16 residues. Germline V gives CDR1 SGHTA, CDR2 FQGNSA. Trimming removed 3 bases from V and 6 bases from J; junction bases left unmatched: 8. The DNA of the CDR3 is TGTGCCAGCAGCTTTAACGGCGGGACAGGGGCCAATGAGCAGTTCTTC. Translation gives CASSFNGGTGANEQFF.

This clonotype came up many times. This sequence joins TRBV18 and TRBJ2-1; 15 bases are shared with TRBD2. Germline V CDR1 and CDR2: KGHSH, LQKENI. Germline trimming cut 3 bases from V and 7 bases from J; bases unmatched to any gene: 7. The CDR3 is 17 amino acids. CDR3 nucleotides: TGTGCCAGCTCACCGACAGCCGGGACTAGCGGGGGGAATGAGCAGTTCTTC. Protein sequence: CASSPTAGTSGGNEQFF.

This clonotype has just a few counts. The chain uses TRBV18 and TRBJ1-5; no clear D gene. This CDR3 comprises 13 residues. V gave up 2 bases and J gave up 5 bases, with 7 bases separating them. The V gene's germline CDR1 is KGHSH and CDR2 LQKENI. Here the CDR3 reads CASSPSDDQPQHF. The CDR3 bases are TGTGCCAGCTCACCAAGTGATGATCAGCCCCAGCATTTT.

This clonotype was found many times. The chain links TRBV12-3 or TRBV12-4 to TRBJ1-1; D unclear. Trimming removed 4 bases at V and 3 bases at J, with 6 bases between. The length of the CDR3 is 12 residues. The CDR3 coding sequence is TGTGCCAGCAGTTATCCAGACACTGAAGCTTTCTTT. Translation: CASSYPDTEAFF.

This clonotype was seen many times. This chain joins TRBV10-2 and TRBJ1-1; 9 positions agree with TRBD1. V dropped 8 bases and J dropped 4; count of bases not matched to a gene: 2. Germline V CDR1 and CDR2: WSHSY, SAAADI. This CDR3 spans 12 amino acids. Here the CDR3 DNA reads TGCGCCAGCGGGGGACAGGGCACTGAAGCTTTCTTT. Translated, it gives CASGGQGTEAFF.

Ten or more counts support this clonotype. The chain links TRBV2 to TRBJ2-1; maybe TRBD2 (6 bases). The germline V gene encodes CDR1 SNHLY and CDR2 FYNNEI. Trimming stripped 7 bases from V and 12 bases from J, with 16 bases between. This CDR3 is built from 12 residues. CDR3 amino acids: CASNPYGGGQFF. CDR3 DNA sequence: TGTGCCAGCAATCCCTATGGGGGAGGGCAGTTCTTC.

The V call is TRBV9, the J call TRBJ2-1, with TRBD1 as a possible D gene (6 bases). Germline V gene data show CDR1 as SGDLS and CDR2 as YYNGEE. The CDR3 extends over 14 amino acids. V was cut by 0 bases and J by 9 bases, with 13 bases left in between. CDR3 protein: CASSVGPGTPEQFF. The CDR3 DNA reads as TGTGCCAGCAGCGTAGGCCCAGGGACACCTGAGCAGTTCTTC.

The sample holds a few counts of this clonotype. V and J are TRBV12-3 or TRBV12-4 and TRBJ2-2; D is perhaps TRBD1 (6 bases). The CDR3 spans 13 residues. V lost 7 bases and J 6 bases, leaving 12 bases between the germline ends. CDR3 amino acids: CASTNNRAGELFF. CDR3 nucleotides: TGTGCCAGCACAAATAACAGGGCCGGGGAGCTGTTTTTT.

This clonotype has just a few counts. The J gene is TRBJ2-7, the V gene TRBV11-2; D unclear. The CDR3 is 12 amino acids. Germline CDR1 SGHAT, CDR2 FQNNGV. Trimming took 5 bases from V and 4 from J, leaving 9 bases between them. CDR3 nucleotides: TGTGCCAGCAGCGAGGTAAAGTACGAGCAGTACTTC. This sequence encodes CASSEVKYEQYF.

The chain employs TRBV9 and TRBJ2-1; maybe TRBD2 (7 bases). The CDR3 runs 17 residues. Deletions cut 1 base from V and 4 bases from J, with 18 bases between. Germline V gives CDR1 SGDLS, CDR2 YYNGEE. CDR3 residues: CASSVKGGGTTYNEQFF. The DNA of the CDR3 is TGTGCCAGCAGCGTAAAGGGAGGGGGGACTACTTACAATGAGCAGTTCTTC. Full variable domain (rest looked up from reference TRBV9 and TRBJ2-1): DSGVTQTPKHLITATGQRVTLRCSPRSGDLSVYWYQQSLDQGLQFLIQYYNGEERAKGNILERFSAQQFPDLHSELNLSSLELGDSALYFCASSVKGGGTTYNEQFFGPGTRLTVL.

Ten or more counts support this clonotype. CDR3 protein: CASSLKAGRSYEQYF. The DNA for the CDR3 is TGTGCCAGCAGCTTGAAGGCTGGCAGATCCTACGAGCAGTACTTC. J is TRBJ2-7 and V is TRBV7-6; unclear D gene. CDR3 length equals 15 residues. With 3 bases removed from V and 1 base from J, the gap between germline ends came to 13 bases. From germline, CDR1 is SGHVS and CDR2 FNYEAQ.

This clonotype has ten or more counts. The rearrangement links TRBV19 to TRBJ1-5; 8 bases map to TRBD1. The CDR3 covers 16 residues. From germline, CDR1 is LNHDA and CDR2 SQIVND (reference sequence). The V segment lost 5 bases and the J segment 0 bases; nucleotides outside the gene matches: 6. CDR3 nucleotides: TGTGCCAGTAGTCCTCGACAGGGGAATAGCAATCAGCCCCAGCATTTT. Encoded protein: CASSPRQGNSNQPQHF.

CDR3 DNA sequence: TGTGCCAGCAGCTTAGCCGGAGCGGTGGGTGAAAAACTGTTTTTT. It codes for CASSLAGAVGEKLFF. This chain uses TRBV7-8 with TRBJ1-4; D ambiguous. Trimming cost V 0 bases and J 7 bases, with 12 bases left between them. Germline V gene data show CDR1 as SGHVS and CDR2 as FQNEAQ. The CDR3 has 15 amino acids.

This clonotype appeared many times. The V call is TRBV6-5, the J call TRBJ1-3; D possibly corresponds to TRBD1 (5 bases). Germline CDR1 and CDR2: MNHEY and SVGAGI. There are 18 residues in the CDR3. The V end lost 0 bases, the J end lost 0 bases, and 15 bases lay between the germline ends. CDR3 amino acids: CASSYSSGAKSSGNTIYF. CDR3 DNA sequence: TGTGCCAGCAGTTACTCAAGCGGGGCAAAGAGCTCTGGAAACACCATATATTTT.

By sample fraction, this clonotype is medium-sized. The rearrangement joins TRBV7-3 to TRBJ1-2; D remains unclear. Germline-derived CDR1 and CDR2 are SGHTA and FQGTGA. Trimming left V 4 bases short and J 4 bases short, with 13 bases between. The CDR3 spans 14 residues. Here the CDR3 DNA reads TGTGCCAGCAGCTCGTCGGCCGGTGGCTATGGCTACACCTTC. Its translation is CASSSSAGGYGYTF.